What follows describes a single TCR beta chain. Its cognate antigen is unknown. The entry originates in a study of vaccination and CD4 T cells after COVID-19. Trimming stripped 9 bases from V and 14 bases from J, with 17 bases between. Germline V lookup: CDR1 MNHEY, CDR2 SVGEGT. This CDR3 region has 11 residues. With the Oncomine TCR Beta short-read assay, DNA from cultured CD4+ T cells was sequenced. Each CDR3 protein is one row after TCRdb ran MiXCR on the PCR reads. The sample records 10,000 to 15,000 distinct CDR3 sequences, 20% to 25% being singletons. The treatment: roughly 11-day PBMC culture with coronavirus spike peptide pools or control peptides (ViraFEST assay).

The chain carries TRBV6-2 or TRBV6-3 and TRBJ2-1; D may correspond to TRBD1 or TRBD2 (5 bases each). Here the sequenced sample was CD4+ T cells from blood, cultured in vitro, taken before SARS-CoV-2 vaccination. The sequence was obtained from a human donor who received a COVID-19 vaccine. The CDR3 bases are TGTGCCAGAGTTATATTGAGGGGTGAGTTCTTC. Its protein is CARVILRGEFF.